Following are 10 T cell receptor beta chains from one sample sequenced in a study of cytomegalovirus exposure and HLA in healthy donors. The PCR ran on 60 Vbeta and 13 Jbeta primers. Here immunoSEQ multiplex PCR was the method, and the copy in TCRdb shows in-frame clones only, minus some. Its clone listing holds roughly 190,000 clones. Sequenced material: PBMCs. The receptor set was obtained from a man aged 30 to 39 in good health and CMV-seronegative.

This chain uses TRBV7-9 with TRBJ2-1; perhaps TRBD2 as D (5 bases). This CDR3 has 14 amino acids. Looked up from germline, CDR1 is SEHNR and CDR2 is FQNEAQ (reference sequence). The V and J ends lost 1 base and 9 bases respectively, with 13 bases between them. This CDR3 reads CASSLVGLASEQFF. CDR3 bases: TGTGCCAGCAGCTTAGTAGGCCTAGCAAGTGAGCAGTTCTTC.

The J gene is TRBJ1-1, the V gene TRBV11-1; maybe TRBD1 (6 bases). CDR1 is SGHAT and CDR2 is FQDESV in the germline V gene (reference sequence). Trimming removed 4 bases at V and 1 base at J, with 13 bases between. The CDR3 is 15 amino acids. CDR3 region: CASSSSQGQNTEAFF. DNA of the CDR3: TGTGCCAGCAGCTCGAGTCAGGGGCAGAACACTGAAGCTTTCTTT.

The chain is built from TRBV5-1 and TRBJ2-7, with 9 bases fitting TRBD1. This CDR3 is 15 amino acids long. Germline loops: CDR1 SGHRS, CDR2 YFSETQ. The V and J ends lost 3 bases and 6 bases, in that order; junction bases with no gene match: 10. The CDR3 here is CASSSLQGADGEQYF. CDR3 DNA: TGCGCCAGCAGCTCGTTACAGGGGGCCGACGGCGAGCAGTACTTC.

This chain uses TRBV19 with TRBJ2-1, with 8 nucleotides matching TRBD2. The V gene end was trimmed by 4 bases and the J gene end by 0 bases; junction bases not matched to a gene: 23. Germline V gene sequence: CDR1 LNHDA, CDR2 SQIVND (reference sequence). The CDR3 totals 22 residues. CDR3: CASSKTMPGSGRYSSSYNEQFF. In nucleotides, the CDR3 is TGTGCCAGTAGTAAAACCATGCCCGGGAGCGGGAGATACTCAAGCTCCTACAATGAGCAGTTCTTC. The full variable domain, in which reference TRBV19 and TRBJ2-1 provide the parts outside the CDR3, is DGGITQSPKYLFRKEGQNVTLSCEQNLNHDAMYWYRQDPGQGLRLIYYSQIVNDFQKGDIAEGYSVSREKKESFPLTVTSAQKNPTAFYLCASSKTMPGSGRYSSSYNEQFFGPGTRLTVL.

This sequence joins TRBV9 and TRBJ1-2; TRBD1 might be the D (5 bases). Germline V lookup: CDR1 SGDLS, CDR2 YYNGEE. V was shortened by 5 bases and J by 5 bases, with 25 bases between the two germline ends. CDR3 length: 17 amino acids. In DNA form, the CDR3 reads TGTGCCAGCAGACCCGGCCATCAAGGGGATATATCATATGGCTACACCTTC. It translates to CASRPGHQGDISYGYTF.

The chain combines TRBV6-1 with TRBJ1-3, with no clear D. The V end was cut by 7 bases, the J end by 0 bases, with 7 bases between. Germline V gives CDR1 MNHNS, CDR2 SASEGT. This CDR3 contains 13 residues. Here the CDR3 DNA reads TGTGCCAGCACGAAGAGCTCTGGAAACACCATATATTTT. It codes for CASTKSSGNTIYF.

V is TRBV11-2 and J is TRBJ2-7; 8 bases map to TRBD1. The CDR3 contains 14 residues. V was pared by 4 bases and J by 5 bases, with 7 bases of the junction left unmatched. In germline, CDR1 is SGHAT, CDR2 FQNNGV. CDR3 in amino acids: CASSSPRDRNEQYF. The DNA of the CDR3 is TGTGCCAGCAGCTCTCCCAGGGACAGGAACGAGCAGTACTTC.

This rearrangement joins TRBV2 to TRBJ1-4; D gene unclear. Germline values: CDR1 SNHLY, CDR2 FYNNEI. V was pared by 4 bases and J by 8 bases, with 14 bases between. This CDR3 is 14 amino acids long. CDR3 sequence reads: CASSGREGEEKLFF. DNA for the CDR3: TGTGCCAGCAGTGGGCGAGAGGGAGAGGAAAAACTGTTTTTT.

The chain joins TRBV19 to TRBJ1-1, with D uncertain. CDR3 length equals 12 residues. V was pared by 5 bases and J by 5 bases, with 9 bases between. Germline loops: CDR1 LNHDA, CDR2 SQIVND (reference sequence). CDR3 in DNA: TGTGCCAGTAGTCAGAGGAGAACTGAAGCTTTCTTT. Protein: CASSQRRTEAFF.

The chain has TRBV19 and TRBJ1-2; 12 nucleotides match TRBD1. V was pared by 7 bases and J by 3 bases, with 9 bases of the junction left unmatched. CDR3 size: 16 residues. CDR1 and CDR2 (germline): LNHDA, SQIVND (reference sequence). The CDR3 DNA is TGTGCCAGTAACCCAAGGGGGACAGGGGGCGACTATGGCTACACCTTC. Protein product: CASNPRGTGGDYGYTF.